What follows are 28 T cell receptor beta chains derived from one specimen sequenced in a study of shared clonotypes between healthy human individuals. Assay used: immunoSEQ multiplex PCR; TCRdb lists only in-frame clones, some missing. The repertoire holds hundreds of thousands of clones, with roughly 77% as singletons. The material sequenced was PBMCs. All receptors come from a woman aged 40 to 50 in good health. Some clones in this sample may be carry-over from other donors' samples.

The rearrangement uses TRBV5-4 and TRBJ1-2, with D possibly matching TRBD1 (5 bases). Germline CDR1 is SGHNT and CDR2 is YYREEE (reference sequence). Trimming took off 0 bases at V and 3 bases at J, with 6 bases between the two ends. This CDR3 region has 13 residues. In DNA, the CDR3 is TGTGCCAGCAGCTTGGGGGGGGACTATGGCTACACCTTC. It encodes CASSLGGDYGYTF.

The V and J genes are TRBV9 and TRBJ2-1; 7 nucleotides match TRBD1. Trimming at V came to 4 bases and at J to 3 bases, leaving 10 bases not matched to a gene. Looked up from germline, CDR1 is SGDLS and CDR2 is YYNGEE. The CDR3 contains 16 residues. The CDR3 is CASSPYEGQLYNEQFF. As DNA, the CDR3 is TGTGCCAGCAGCCCCTACGAGGGACAGCTCTACAATGAGCAGTTCTTC.

In this sample, this clone turned up many times. The V and J genes are TRBV7-9 and TRBJ1-4; 7 nucleotides agree with TRBD1. V shed 4 bases, J shed 7 bases, and the junction held 9 bases outside the gene matches. There are 15 residues in the CDR3. Germline V gene data show CDR1 as SEHNR and CDR2 as FQNEAQ (reference sequence). The CDR3 is CASSSTGFLSEKLFF. The CDR3 coding sequence is TGTGCCAGCAGCTCGACAGGGTTCCTGTCTGAAAAACTGTTTTTT. The full variable domain, completed using reference TRBV7-9 and TRBJ1-4, is DTGVSQNPRHKITKRGQNVTFRCDPISEHNRLYWYRQTLGQGPEFLTYFQNEAQLEKSRLLSDRFSAERPKGSFSTLEIQRTEQGDSAMYLCASSSTGFLSEKLFFGSGTQLSVL.

V usage is TRBV7-9 and J usage is TRBJ2-7; unclear D gene. The length of the CDR3 is 16 residues. Germline CDR1 is SEHNR and CDR2 is FQNEAQ (reference sequence). Trimming stripped 1 base from V and 0 bases from J, with 13 bases between. CDR3 loop: CASSLVWQEFSYEQYF. The CDR3 DNA reads TGTGCCAGCAGCTTAGTGTGGCAGGAGTTCTCCTACGAGCAGTACTTC.

The chain has TRBV6-6 and TRBJ2-2, with 7 bases lining up with TRBD1. With 3 bases clipped from V and 8 bases from J, the junction kept 6 bases outside the gene matches. Germline CDR1 is MNHNY and CDR2 is SVGAGI (reference sequence). This CDR3 is 14 amino acids long. CDR3 coding DNA: TGTGCCAGCAGTTATACAGGGGAAAGAGGGGAGCTGTTTTTT. This translates into CASSYTGERGELFF.

In this sample, this clone turned up a few times. The chain combines TRBV7-9 with TRBJ2-2; 12 bases line up with TRBD2. CDR1 and CDR2 from the germline V gene are SEHNR and FQNEAQ (reference sequence). The CDR3 runs 15 residues. Trimming cost V 4 bases and J 4 bases; bases outside gene matches: 1. The CDR3 DNA reads as TGTGCCAGCAGCTCTAGCGGGAGGGCCACCGGGGAGCTGTTTTTT. Translating gives CASSSSGRATGELFF.

The V gene is TRBV11-2, the J gene TRBJ2-5; the match to TRBD2 covers 8 bases. The better agreement between TRBJ2-7 and the DNA end casts doubt on the J call. The CDR3 contains 15 residues. Germline V gene data show CDR1 as SGHAT and CDR2 as FQNNGV. The CDR3 DNA is TGTGCCAGCAGGCGTCCGGGAGGGTCCTACTACGAGCAGTACTTC. Its translation is CASRRPGGSYYEQYF.

This chain connects TRBV19 to TRBJ2-2; tentatively, D is TRBD1 (6 bases). This CDR3 is built from 16 residues. V gave up 5 bases and J gave up 1 base, with 14 bases separating them. The germline V gene has CDR1 LNHDA and CDR2 SQIVND (reference sequence). The CDR3 coding sequence is TGTGCCAGTAGTTGGTGGGCAGGGGAGAACACCGGGGAGCTGTTTTTT. It encodes CASSWWAGENTGELFF.

Note on this clone: In the same sample, other DNA sequences code for this CDR3. This rearrangement joins TRBV29-1 to TRBJ2-3; 7 bases fit TRBD2. Germline CDR1 SQVTM, CDR2 ANQGSEA. After removal of 3 bases from V and 6 bases from J, the junction contained 6 bases not matched to a gene. This CDR3 region has 13 residues. The CDR3, as DNA: TGCAGCGTTGAGTCCGCGGGAGTGGATACGCAGTATTTT. Translation: CSVESAGVDTQYF.

This rearrangement joins TRBV7-9 to TRBJ2-7; 8 positions agree with TRBD1. The germline CDR1 and CDR2 sequences are SEHNR and FQNEAQ (reference sequence). The CDR3 is made up of 14 amino acids. Trimming removed 2 bases from V and 4 bases from J; junction bases left unmatched: 4. The CDR3 is CASSLQGAAYEQYF. The CDR3 DNA sequence: TGTGCCAGCAGCTTACAGGGGGCAGCGTACGAGCAGTACTTC.

CDR3 nucleotide sequence: TGTGCCAGCAGCACCGGGGCCCCAAGACGAGACGAGCAGTACTTC. It translates to CASSTGAPRRDEQYF. This rearrangement joins TRBV7-8 to TRBJ2-7; TRBD1 or TRBD2 may be the D gene (5 bases each). Trimming removed 5 bases from V and 5 bases from J, with 19 bases in between. Per the germline V gene, CDR1 is SGHVS and CDR2 is FQNEAQ. This CDR3 comprises 15 residues.

V is TRBV9 and J is TRBJ1-1; tentatively, D is TRBD1 (6 bases). Germline-derived CDR1 and CDR2 are SGDLS and YYNGEE. The CDR3 covers 15 residues. V lost 6 bases and J 7 bases, leaving 22 bases between the germline ends. Here the CDR3 reads CASTQGGGSEDEAFF. The CDR3 DNA reads TGTGCCAGCACCCAAGGGGGGGGGAGTGAAGATGAAGCTTTCTTT.

In regard to this clone: A much larger clone lies a single base off, so this may be a read error. The rearrangement links TRBV28 to TRBJ2-3; no clear D. From germline, CDR1 is MDHEN and CDR2 SYDVKM. The CDR3 is 13 residues long. The CDR3, as DNA: TGTGCCGGCAGCTCCCCCTCTAGGCAAACGCAGTATTTT. Translating it yields CAGSSPSRQTQYF.

This rearrangement joins TRBV4-2 to TRBJ2-3; the D is unclear. With 1 base removed from V and 2 bases from J, the gap between germline ends came to 10 bases. The CDR3 has 15 amino acids. Per the germline V gene, CDR1 is LGHNA and CDR2 is YNFKEQ. This chain's CDR3 is CASSQAGPVTDTQYF. CDR3 DNA sequence: TGTGCCAGCAGCCAAGCGGGCCCTGTCACAGATACGCAGTATTTT.

The V and J genes are TRBV6-5 and TRBJ1-4; 9 bases map to TRBD1. Germline V lookup: CDR1 MNHEY, CDR2 SVGAGI. The CDR3 has 14 amino acids. Losses at the gene ends were 6 bases for V and 8 bases for J; bases not matched to a gene: 7. The CDR3 coding sequence is TGTGCCAGCAGACGGACAGGGGTTCGAGAAAAACTGTTTTTT. It translates to CASRRTGVREKLFF.

The sample holds one count of this clone. The chain combines TRBV9 with TRBJ2-7; D may be TRBD2 (6 bases). The CDR3 has 14 residues. Germline CDR1 and CDR2: SGDLS and YYNGEE. V dropped 6 bases and J dropped 0 bases, with 13 bases sitting between them. The CDR3 region is CASTRDWSSYEQYF. In nucleotides, the CDR3 is TGTGCCAGCACCCGGGACTGGAGCTCCTACGAGCAGTACTTC.

Written as DNA, the CDR3 is TGTGCCAGCTCACCCGACAGGGTTGATCAGCCCCAGCATTTT. Translation: CASSPDRVDQPQHF. The V call is TRBV18, the J call TRBJ1-5; 7 bases map to TRBD1. Unmatched junction bases numbered 4, after V lost 3 bases and J lost 5 bases. The CDR3 runs 14 residues. Per germline, CDR1 KGHSH and CDR2 LQKENI.

The gene calls are TRBV19 and TRBJ2-5; TRBD1 might be the D (5 bases). V dropped 4 bases and J dropped 0 bases, with 9 bases sitting between them. The CDR3 length is 14 residues. The V gene's germline CDR1 is LNHDA and CDR2 SQIVND (reference sequence). CDR3 loop: CASSTVGHQETQYF. The CDR3 bases are TGTGCCAGTAGTACCGTGGGGCACCAAGAGACCCAGTACTTC.

The chain combines TRBV28 with TRBJ2-1; 11 bases line up with TRBD2. Germline values: CDR1 MDHEN, CDR2 SYDVKM. V shed 5 bases, J shed 3 bases, and the junction held 3 bases outside the gene matches. This CDR3 spans 15 amino acids. The CDR3 coding sequence is TGTGCCAGCAGTCCAGGGACTAGCGGCTACAATGAGCAGTTCTTC. Translation gives CASSPGTSGYNEQFF.

This clone has only one observation. Other DNA sequences in the sample encode the same CDR3. The rearrangement joins TRBV5-1 to TRBJ2-6, with D possibly matching TRBD2 (6 bases). This CDR3 is built from 15 residues. Germline lookup yields CDR1 SGHRS and CDR2 YFSETQ. Trimming pared 0 bases from V and 2 bases from J, leaving 6 bases between. In DNA form, the CDR3 reads TGCGCCAGCAGCTTGGGCGGGGCTGGGGCCAACGTCCTGACTTTC. It translates to CASSLGGAGANVLTF.

The chain is built from TRBV9 and TRBJ2-7; TRBD1 aligns across 9 bases. This CDR3 is 14 amino acids long. Germline V gene data show CDR1 as SGDLS and CDR2 as YYNGEE. J gave up 6 bases and V 2 bases, and 6 bases lay outside the gene matches. The CDR3 region is CASSVTGGASEQYF. CDR3 coding DNA: TGTGCCAGCAGCGTGACAGGGGGTGCCTCCGAGCAGTACTTC.

V usage is TRBV4-2 and J usage is TRBJ2-3, with D perhaps TRBD1 or TRBD2 (5 bases each). CDR1 LGHNA and CDR2 YNFKEQ come from the germline V gene. This CDR3 has 18 amino acids. Trimming took off 2 bases at V and 6 bases at J, with 24 bases between the two ends. The CDR3 spells CASSQPSGAGPRTDTQYF. As DNA, the CDR3 is TGTGCCAGCAGCCAACCTTCCGGGGCCGGGCCACGGACGGATACGCAGTATTTT.

The chain couples TRBV30 to TRBJ1-3; tentatively, D is TRBD1 (6 bases). V lost 4 bases to trimming and J lost 0 bases, with 10 bases between them. The CDR3 extends over 14 amino acids. The germline CDR1 and CDR2 sequences are GTSNPN and SVGIG (reference sequence). CDR3 region: CAWKWGPSGNTIYF. For the CDR3, the DNA is TGTGCCTGGAAATGGGGGCCCTCTGGAAACACCATATATTTT.

This chain connects TRBV9 to TRBJ1-1, with D tentatively TRBD1 (6 bases). V was pared by 4 bases and J by 6 bases, with 19 bases between. The germline V gene encodes CDR1 SGDLS and CDR2 YYNGEE. The CDR3 covers 15 residues. CDR3 amino acids: CASSIRDTEHAEAFF. The CDR3 DNA reads TGTGCCAGCAGCATCCGGGACACCGAACACGCTGAAGCTTTCTTT.

V gene TRBV30 combines with J gene TRBJ1-4, with a possible D match to TRBD1 (5 bases). This CDR3 is built from 15 residues. Trimming removed 2 bases from V and 0 bases from J, with 10 bases in between. CDR1 and CDR2 from the germline V gene are GTSNPN and SVGIG (reference sequence). The CDR3 DNA sequence: TGTGCCTGGAGTATCGGGACCGCAACTAATGAAAAACTGTTTTTT. It is translated as CAWSIGTATNEKLFF. Supplemented by reference TRBV30 and TRBJ1-4, the full variable domain reads SQTIHQWPATLVQPVGSPLSLECTVEGTSNPNLYWYRQAAGRGLQLLFYSVGIGQISSEVPQNLSASRPQDRQFILSSKKLLLSDSGFYLCAWSIGTATNEKLFFGSGTQLSVL.

V gene TRBV2 combines with J gene TRBJ2-1; the D gene is possibly TRBD1 (5 bases). Between the trimmed V and J ends, which lost 6 bases and 6 bases, there was a span of 9 bases. The CDR3 loop spans 12 amino acids. Germline assignment: CDR1 SNHLY and CDR2 FYNNEI. CDR3 nucleotide sequence: TGTGCCAGCAGCCTAGACAGCAATGAGCAGTTCTTC. It is translated as CASSLDSNEQFF. Full variable domain (outside the CDR3, taken from reference TRBV2 and TRBJ2-1): EPEVTQTPSHQVTQMGQEVILRCVPISNHLYFYWYRQILGQKVEFLVSFYNNEISEKSEIFDDQFSVERPDGSNFTLKIRSTKLEDSAMYFCASSLDSNEQFFGPGTRLTVL.

The CDR3 reads CATSSPRPPPGGRTGELFF. The DNA of the CDR3 is TGTGCCACCAGCAGCCCCCGCCCCCCCCCAGGGGGCCGGACCGGGGAGCTGTTTTTT. The genes are TRBV15 and TRBJ2-2; 8 bases line up with TRBD1. This CDR3 spans 19 amino acids. V was pared by 3 bases and J by 5 bases, with 17 bases of the junction left unmatched. Germline CDR1 LNHNV, CDR2 YYDKDF (reference sequence).

This chain joins TRBV30 and TRBJ2-7; 10 bases fit TRBD2. The CDR3 extends over 14 amino acids. Germline lookup yields CDR1 GTSNPN and CDR2 SVGIG (reference sequence). Losses at the gene ends were 3 bases for V and 2 bases for J; bases not matched to a gene: 4. For the CDR3, the DNA is TGTGCCTGGAGGTTCAGCGGGAGGGCCTACGAGCAGTACTTC. This translates into CAWRFSGRAYEQYF.